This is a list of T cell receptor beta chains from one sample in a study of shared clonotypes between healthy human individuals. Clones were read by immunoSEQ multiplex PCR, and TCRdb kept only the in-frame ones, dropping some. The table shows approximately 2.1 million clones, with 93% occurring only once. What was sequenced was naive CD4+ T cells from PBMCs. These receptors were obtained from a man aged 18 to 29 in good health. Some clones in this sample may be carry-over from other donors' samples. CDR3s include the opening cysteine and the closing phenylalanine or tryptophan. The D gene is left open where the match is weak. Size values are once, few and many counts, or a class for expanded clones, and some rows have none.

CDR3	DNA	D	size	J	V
CASSFRLAGTPYNEQFF	TGTGCCAGCAGCTTCCGACTAGCGGGCACCCCGTACAATGAGCAGTTCTTC	TRBD2	.	TRBJ2-1	TRBV5-4
CASSHVLGGATEAFF	TGTGCCAGCAGCCACGTCCTCGGGGGGGCCACTGAAGCTTTCTTT	.	.	TRBJ1-1	TRBV4-2
CASRPGRGEYEQYF	TGTGCCAGCAGACCGGGGAGGGGGGAGTACGAGCAGTACTTC	.	few	TRBJ2-7	TRBV7-2
CASRQESGRGSYEQYF	TGTGCCAGCAGGCAAGAAAGCGGGAGAGGCTCCTACGAGCAGTACTTC	TRBD2	once	TRBJ2-7	TRBV4-2
CASGLGWDEQFF	TGTGCTAGTGGTTTGGGATGGGATGAGCAGTTCTTC	.	.	TRBJ2-1	TRBV12-5
CASTRDGNEKLFF	TGCGCCAGCACCCGGGACGGCAATGAAAAACTGTTTTTT	.	.	TRBJ1-4	TRBV5-1
CASSLVWLAGVEEQFF	TGTGCCAGCAGCTTAGTCTGGTTAGCGGGAGTGGAGGAGCAGTTCTTC	TRBD2	.	TRBJ2-1	TRBV7-2
CASRTVGTALRDF	TGTGCCAGCAGGACCGTCGGGACCGCCCTTAGAGACTTC	.	.	TRBJ2-7	TRBV6-1
CASSRGHVYEQYF	TGTGCCAGCAGCCGCGGACACGTATACGAGCAGTACTTC	.	.	TRBJ2-7	TRBV14
CASSGRSSSYEQYF	TGTGCCAGCAGTGGGAGGAGCAGCTCCTACGAGCAGTACTTC	.	.	TRBJ2-7	TRBV28
CASSHQHEPGELFF	TGTGCCAGCAGCCATCAACACGAACCCGGGGAGCTGTTTTTT	.	.	TRBJ2-2	TRBV4-2
CASSVGSVGAEQYF	TGTGCCAGCAGTGTGGGTTCGGTAGGCGCCGAGCAGTACTTT	.	.	TRBJ2-7	TRBV6-1
CASSRTGEGSYEQYF	TGTGCCAGCAGCAGAACAGGGGAGGGCTCCTACGAGCAGTACTTC	.	.	TRBJ2-7	TRBV6-5
CASSLPRSSEQYF	TGTGCCAGCAGCCTGCCCAGATCCTCCGAGCAGTACTTC	.	.	TRBJ2-7	TRBV27
CASSDQPSGRSTGELFF	TGTGCCAGCAGTGACCAGCCTAGCGGGAGGTCAACCGGGGAGCTGTTTTTT	TRBD2	.	TRBJ2-2	TRBV6-1
CASSYRSTAGDTEAFF	TGTGCCAGCAGTTACAGGTCTACGGCAGGGGACACTGAAGCTTTCTTT	.	.	TRBJ1-1	TRBV6-5
CASRRTESADTQYF	TGCGCCAGCAGGCGTACCGAGTCCGCAGATACGCAGTATTTT	.	.	TRBJ2-3	TRBV5-1
CASSQATSGLREQYF	TGTGCCAGCAGCCAAGCTACTAGCGGGCTACGTGAGCAGTACTTC	TRBD2	.	TRBJ2-7	TRBV4-2
CASSLVDHRVGTEAFF	TGTGCCAGCAGTTTAGTCGACCACAGGGTAGGGACTGAAGCTTTCTTT	.	.	TRBJ1-1	TRBV27
CASGQGLSNTEAFF	TGCGCCAGCGGACAGGGGCTTTCGAACACTGAAGCTTTCTTT	TRBD1	.	TRBJ1-1	TRBV5-1
CASSQQVGHSYEQYF	TGCGCCAGCAGCCAACAGGTGGGCCACTCCTACGAGCAGTACTTC	.	.	TRBJ2-7	TRBV5-1
CASSKTDRRDGGYTF	TGTGCCAGCAGTAAAACGGACAGGCGGGATGGGGGCTACACCTTC	TRBD1	.	TRBJ1-2	TRBV6-5
CASSRFLDTQYF	TGTGCCAGTAGTAGATTCTTGGATACGCAGTATTTT	.	.	TRBJ2-3	TRBV19
CASTLTDTQYF	TGTGCCAGCACCCTCACAGATACGCAGTATTTT	.	.	TRBJ2-3	TRBV6-1
CASSPRVAGDTDTQYF	TGTGCCAGCAGTCCCCGGGTAGCGGGAGACACAGATACGCAGTATTTT	TRBD2	.	TRBJ2-3	TRBV6-6
CASSTGQVRASNQPQHF	TGTGCCAGTAGTACAGGACAGGTTCGTGCAAGCAATCAGCCCCAGCATTTT	TRBD1	.	TRBJ1-5	TRBV19
CASSVGTPPNEQFF	TGTGCCAGCTCTGTCGGGACACCTCCCAATGAGCAGTTCTTC	.	.	TRBJ2-1	TRBV28
CASSLVGAGYTEAFF	TGCGCCAGCAGCTTGGTCGGGGCGGGGTACACTGAAGCTTTCTTT	.	.	TRBJ1-1	TRBV5-1
CASSREGRETQYF	TGCGCCAGCTCGCGGGAGGGCCGAGAGACCCAGTACTTC	TRBD2	.	TRBJ2-5	TRBV5-1
CASSLRAGRTDNEQFF	TGTGCCAGCAGCTTACGGGCCGGGAGGACTGATAATGAGCAGTTCTTC	TRBD2	.	TRBJ2-1	TRBV11-2
CASRGAVSEQFF	TGTGCCAGCCGCGGGGCCGTCAGTGAGCAGTTCTTC	.	.	TRBJ2-1	TRBV27
CASSLVGGGVYEQYF	TGTGCCAGCAGCTTAGTGGGGGGAGGTGTGTACGAGCAGTACTTC	.	.	TRBJ2-7	TRBV7-6
CASSLADATYNEQFF	TGTGCCAGCAGCTTAGCGGACGCCACCTACAATGAGCAGTTCTTC	.	.	TRBJ2-1	TRBV6-5
CASIGSYEQYF	TGTGCCAGCATTGGCTCCTACGAGCAGTACTTC	.	.	TRBJ2-7	TRBV7-2
CAPNARYYGYTF	TGTGCCCCGAACGCCAGGTATTATGGCTACACCTTC	.	once	TRBJ1-2	TRBV27
CASSSRTDNYEQYF	TGTGCCAGCAGTTCCCGGACAGATAACTACGAGCAGTACTTC	.	.	TRBJ2-7	TRBV6-6
CASSLGQENYGYTF	TGTGCCAGCAGCTTGGGACAGGAAAACTATGGCTACACCTTC	.	.	TRBJ1-2	TRBV5-4
CASSLEGPQETQYF	TGCGCCAGCAGCTTGGAGGGGCCACAAGAGACCCAGTACTTC	.	.	TRBJ2-5	TRBV5-1
CASSTMGQAPNQPQHF	TGTGCCAGCAGTACAATGGGACAGGCCCCCAATCAGCCCCAGCATTTT	TRBD1	.	TRBJ1-5	TRBV27
CASSFQLPGDTQYF	TGTGCCAGCAGTTTCCAACTACCTGGAGATACGCAGTATTTT	.	.	TRBJ2-3	TRBV6-5
CASSLGTSGKDTQYF	TGTGCCAGCAGCTTAGGGACTAGCGGGAAAGATACGCAGTATTTT	TRBD2	.	TRBJ2-3	TRBV7-3
CASSHHLAANEKLFF	TGCGCCAGCAGCCATCATTTGGCCGCTAATGAAAAACTGTTTTTT	.	.	TRBJ1-4	TRBV4-3
CASSTRESGYTF	TGTGCCAGCAGCACGCGGGAGAGTGGCTACACCTTC	.	.	TRBJ1-2	TRBV7-9
CAWRGRRTVGYTF	TGTGCCTGGAGGGGTCGAAGGACAGTCGGCTACACCTTC	.	.	TRBJ1-2	TRBV30
CASSWGGPMNTEAFF	TGTGCCAGCAGCTGGGGGGGCCCAATGAACACTGAAGCTTTCTTT	.	.	TRBJ1-1	TRBV5-4
CASSHGGAGELFF	TGTGCCAGCAGCCATGGGGGGGCCGGGGAGCTGTTTTTT	TRBD2	.	TRBJ2-2	TRBV11-3
CASQLRTVGELFF	TGTGCCAGCCAACTCCGGACCGTTGGGGAACTGTTTTTT	.	.	TRBJ1-4	TRBV19
CSARVPTEQFF	TGCAGTGCTAGAGTACCTACCGAGCAGTTCTTC	.	.	TRBJ2-1	TRBV20-1
CASSLTPLYEQYF	TGTGCCAGCAGCTTAACTCCCCTTTACGAGCAGTACTTC	.	.	TRBJ2-7	TRBV11-2
CASSYERGDTQYF	TGTGCCAGCAGTTACGAGCGTGGAGATACGCAGTATTTT	.	.	TRBJ2-3	TRBV6-6
CASSESLWGTQYF	TGTGCCAGCAGCGAATCTTTATGGGGGACGCAGTATTTT	.	once	TRBJ2-3	TRBV9
CASSAGQDPYEQYF	TGTGCCAGCAGCGCAGGACAGGACCCCTACGAGCAGTACTTC	TRBD1	.	TRBJ2-7	TRBV9
CASRDRGPGYGYTF	TGTGCCAGCAGGGACAGGGGGCCTGGCTATGGCTACACCTTC	TRBD1	.	TRBJ1-2	TRBV27